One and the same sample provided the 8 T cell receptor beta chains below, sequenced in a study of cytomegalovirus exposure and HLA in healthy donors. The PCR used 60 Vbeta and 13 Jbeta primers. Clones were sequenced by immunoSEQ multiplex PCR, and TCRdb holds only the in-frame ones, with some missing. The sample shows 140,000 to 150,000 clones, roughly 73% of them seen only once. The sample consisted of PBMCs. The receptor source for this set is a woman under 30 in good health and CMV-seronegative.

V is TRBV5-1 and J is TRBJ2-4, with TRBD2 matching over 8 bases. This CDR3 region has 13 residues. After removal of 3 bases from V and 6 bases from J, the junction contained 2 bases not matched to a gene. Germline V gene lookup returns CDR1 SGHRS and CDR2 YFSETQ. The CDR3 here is CASSSGGGNIQYF. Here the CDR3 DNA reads TGCGCCAGCAGCTCGGGGGGGGGAAACATTCAGTACTTC.

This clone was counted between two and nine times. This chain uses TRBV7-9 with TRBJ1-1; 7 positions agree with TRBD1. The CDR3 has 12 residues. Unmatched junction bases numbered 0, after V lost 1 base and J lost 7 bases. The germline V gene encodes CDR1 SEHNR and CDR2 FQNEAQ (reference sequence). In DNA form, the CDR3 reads TGTGCCAGCAGCTTAGGGACAGGTGAAGCTTTCTTT. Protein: CASSLGTGEAFF.

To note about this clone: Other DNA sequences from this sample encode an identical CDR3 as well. The CDR3 DNA reads TGTGCCAGCAGCTCGGGACAGGGCGACACTGAAGCTTTCTTT. This gives the protein CASSSGQGDTEAFF. The rearrangement links TRBV28 to TRBJ1-1; 9 bases align to TRBD1. This CDR3 contains 14 residues. From germline, CDR1 is MDHEN and CDR2 SYDVKM. The trim removed 6 bases at V and 3 bases at J, leaving 5 bases unmatched.

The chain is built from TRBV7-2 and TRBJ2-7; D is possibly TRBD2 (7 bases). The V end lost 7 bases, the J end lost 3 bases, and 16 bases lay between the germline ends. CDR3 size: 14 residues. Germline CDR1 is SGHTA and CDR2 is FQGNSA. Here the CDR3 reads CASNVGGPDYEQYF. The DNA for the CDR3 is TGTGCCAGCAACGTGGGGGGGCCGGACTACGAGCAGTACTTC.

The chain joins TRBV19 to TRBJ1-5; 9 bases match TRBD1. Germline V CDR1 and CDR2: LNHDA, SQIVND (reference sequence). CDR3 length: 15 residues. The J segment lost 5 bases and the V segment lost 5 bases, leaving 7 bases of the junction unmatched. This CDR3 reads CASSSRQGVYQPQHF. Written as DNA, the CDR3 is TGTGCCAGTAGTTCAAGACAGGGGGTCTATCAGCCCCAGCATTTT.

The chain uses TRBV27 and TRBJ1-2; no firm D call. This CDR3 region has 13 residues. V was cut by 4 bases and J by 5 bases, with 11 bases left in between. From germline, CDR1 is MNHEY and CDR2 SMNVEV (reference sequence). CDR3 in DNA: TGTGCCAGCAGTTCCATGGCACAGTATGGCTACACCTTC. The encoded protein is CASSSMAQYGYTF.

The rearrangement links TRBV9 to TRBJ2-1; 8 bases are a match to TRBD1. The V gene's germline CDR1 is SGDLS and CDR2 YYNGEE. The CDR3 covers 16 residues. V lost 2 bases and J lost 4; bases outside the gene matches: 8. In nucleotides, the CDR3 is TGTGCCAGCAGCGTTTCCCGGGACAGGAGATACAATGAGCAGTTCTTC. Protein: CASSVSRDRRYNEQFF.

CDR3 protein: CSVAREANQPQHF. As DNA, the CDR3 is TGCAGCGTTGCCCGGGAGGCAAATCAGCCCCAGCATTTT. V gene TRBV29-1 combines with J gene TRBJ1-5; D unclear. V lost 4 bases and J 4 bases, leaving 11 bases between the germline ends. The germline gives CDR1 SQVTM, CDR2 ANQGSEA. This CDR3 is 13 amino acids long.